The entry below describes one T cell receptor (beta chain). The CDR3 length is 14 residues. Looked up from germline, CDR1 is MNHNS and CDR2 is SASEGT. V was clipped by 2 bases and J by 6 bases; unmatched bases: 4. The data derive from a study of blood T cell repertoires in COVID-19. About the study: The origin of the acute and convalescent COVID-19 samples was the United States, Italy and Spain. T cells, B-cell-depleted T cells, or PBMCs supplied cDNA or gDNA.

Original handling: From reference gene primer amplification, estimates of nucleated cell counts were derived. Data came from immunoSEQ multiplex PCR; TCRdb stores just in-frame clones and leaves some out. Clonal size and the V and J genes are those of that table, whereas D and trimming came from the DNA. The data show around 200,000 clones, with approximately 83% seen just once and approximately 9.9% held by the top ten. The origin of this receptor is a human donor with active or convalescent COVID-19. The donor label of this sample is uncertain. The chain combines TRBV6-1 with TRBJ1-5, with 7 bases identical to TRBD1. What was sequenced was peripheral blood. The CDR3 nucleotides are TGTGCCAGCAGTGAAAGGACAGGACCTCAGCCCCAGCATTTT. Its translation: CASSERTGPQPQHF.